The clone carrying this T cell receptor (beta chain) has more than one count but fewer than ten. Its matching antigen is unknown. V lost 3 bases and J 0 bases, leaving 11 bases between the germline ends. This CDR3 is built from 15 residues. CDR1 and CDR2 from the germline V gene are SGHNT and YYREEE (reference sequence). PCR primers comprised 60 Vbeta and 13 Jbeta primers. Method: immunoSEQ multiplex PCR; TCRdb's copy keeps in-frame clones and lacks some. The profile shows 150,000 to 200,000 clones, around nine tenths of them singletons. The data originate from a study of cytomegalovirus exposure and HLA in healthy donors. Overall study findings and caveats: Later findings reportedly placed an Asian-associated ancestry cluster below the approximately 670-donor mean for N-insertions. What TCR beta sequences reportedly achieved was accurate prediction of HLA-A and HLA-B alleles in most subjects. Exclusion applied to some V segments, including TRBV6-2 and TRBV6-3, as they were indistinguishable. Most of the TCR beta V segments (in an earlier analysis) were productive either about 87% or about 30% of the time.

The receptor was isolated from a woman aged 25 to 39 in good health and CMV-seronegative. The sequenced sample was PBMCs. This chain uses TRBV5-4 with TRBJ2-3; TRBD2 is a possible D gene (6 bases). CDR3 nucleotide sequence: TGTGCCAGCAGCTCTTCCGGGACTAGCACAGATACGCAGTATTTT. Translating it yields CASSSSGTSTDTQYF.